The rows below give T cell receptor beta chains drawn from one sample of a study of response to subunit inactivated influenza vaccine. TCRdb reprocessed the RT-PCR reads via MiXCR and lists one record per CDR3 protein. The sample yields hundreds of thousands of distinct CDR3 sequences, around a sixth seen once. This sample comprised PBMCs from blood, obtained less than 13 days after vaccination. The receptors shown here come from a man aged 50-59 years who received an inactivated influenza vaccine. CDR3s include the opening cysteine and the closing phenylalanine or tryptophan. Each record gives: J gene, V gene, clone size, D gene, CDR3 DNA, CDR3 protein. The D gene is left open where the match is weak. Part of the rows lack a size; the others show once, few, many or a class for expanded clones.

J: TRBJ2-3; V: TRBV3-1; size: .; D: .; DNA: TGTGCCAGCAGCCAAGACTCGGGACCCCTTTCCACAGATACGCAGTATTTT; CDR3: CASSQDSGPLSTDTQYF
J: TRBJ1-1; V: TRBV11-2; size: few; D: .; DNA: TGTGCCAGCAGCTTCGTGAACCTGGGTACTGAAGCTTTCTTT; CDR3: CASSFVNLGTEAFF
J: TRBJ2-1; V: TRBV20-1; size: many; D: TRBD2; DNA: TGCAGTGCTAGAGGCGGGAGCAACAATGAGCAGTTCTTC; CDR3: CSARGGSNNEQFF
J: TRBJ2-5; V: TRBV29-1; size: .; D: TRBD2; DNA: TGCAGCGTTGGCAGCGGGAGGGCCAGAGAGACCCAGTACTTC; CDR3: CSVGSGRARETQYF
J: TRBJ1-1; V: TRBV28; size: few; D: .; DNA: TGTGCCAGCGTATCGAACACTGAAGCTTTCTTT; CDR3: CASVSNTEAFF
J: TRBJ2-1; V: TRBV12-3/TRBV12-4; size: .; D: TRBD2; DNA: TGTGCCAGCAGTTTATGGCGGGGGGGCCTAGATGAGCAGTTCTTC; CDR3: CASSLWRGGLDEQFF
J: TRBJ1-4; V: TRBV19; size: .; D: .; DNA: TGTGCCAGTAGTAGATTACAGGGTGGTGAAAAACTGTTTTTT; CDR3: CASSRLQGGEKLFF
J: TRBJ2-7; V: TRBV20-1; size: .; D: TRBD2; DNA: TGCAGTGCTAGAGATTTAACGGGGACTAGCGGGAGGGCACGATACTACGAGCAGTACTTC; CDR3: CSARDLTGTSGRARYYEQYF
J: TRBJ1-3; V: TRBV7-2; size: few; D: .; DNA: TGTGCCAGCAGCTTAGCCCCAGGGCGCTCTGGAAACACCATATATTTT; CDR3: CASSLAPGRSGNTIYF
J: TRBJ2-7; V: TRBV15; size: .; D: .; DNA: TGTGCCACCAGCAGAGGGGGTAGAGAGGAACAGTACTTC; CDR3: CATSRGGREEQYF
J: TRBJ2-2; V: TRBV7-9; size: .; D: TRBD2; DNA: TGTGCCAGCAGCTTAGTCGGCGGGGGGCACACCGGGGAGCTGTTTTTT; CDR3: CASSLVGGGHTGELFF
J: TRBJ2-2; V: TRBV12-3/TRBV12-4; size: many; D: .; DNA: TGTGCCAGCAGTCCCCCCAGCACCGGGGAGCTGTTTTTT; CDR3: CASSPPSTGELFF
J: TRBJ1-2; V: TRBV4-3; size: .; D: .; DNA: TGCGCCAGCATACAGGGAACCGCGCGGCCTACTAACTATGGCTACACCTTC; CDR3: CASIQGTARPTNYGYTF
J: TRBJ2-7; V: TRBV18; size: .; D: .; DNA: TGTGCCAGCTCACCACTTTATCCGCTCTCCCCCCACGAGCAGTACTTC; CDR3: CASSPLYPLSPHEQYF
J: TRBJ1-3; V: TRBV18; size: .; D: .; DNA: TGTGCCAGCTCACCTGACATTATCTCTGGAAACACCATATATTTT; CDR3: CASSPDIISGNTIYF
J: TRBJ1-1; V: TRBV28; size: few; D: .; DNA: TGTGCCTTCAGTTTAGCGTATCCCCCCCTCGGGGGCACTGAAGCTTTCTTT; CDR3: CAFSLAYPPLGGTEAFF
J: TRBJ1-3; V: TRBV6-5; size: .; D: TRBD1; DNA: TGTGCCAGCAGTTATCGGCGGACAGGGGGCTCTGGAAACACCATATATTTT; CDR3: CASSYRRTGGSGNTIYF
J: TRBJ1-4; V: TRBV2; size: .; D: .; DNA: TGTGCCAGCAGTGAGTCGATAGGTCGGGAAAAACTGTTTTTT; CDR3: CASSESIGREKLFF
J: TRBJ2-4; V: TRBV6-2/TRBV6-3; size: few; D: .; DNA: TGTGCCAGCAGTCGAACTACGACAGGCAGAATCAAAAACATTCAGTACTTC; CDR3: CASSRTTTGRIKNIQYF
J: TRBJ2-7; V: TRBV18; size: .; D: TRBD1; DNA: TGTGCCAGCTCACCTCCAAATAGACAGGGAACCTACGAGCAGTACTTC; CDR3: CASSPPNRQGTYEQYF
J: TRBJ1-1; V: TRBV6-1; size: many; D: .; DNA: TGTGCCAGCAGCCCGATAGTCAGGGGAACTGAAGCTTTCTTT; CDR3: CASSPIVRGTEAFF
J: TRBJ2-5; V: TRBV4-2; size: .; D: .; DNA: TGTGCCAGCAGCCAAATAGAGAAAGAGACCCAGTACTTC; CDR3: CASSQIEKETQYF
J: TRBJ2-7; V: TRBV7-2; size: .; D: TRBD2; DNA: TGTGCCAGCAGCTTAGATACTAGCGGAACCTACGAGCAGTACTTC; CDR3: CASSLDTSGTYEQYF
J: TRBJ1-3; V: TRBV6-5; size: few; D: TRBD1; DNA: TGTGCCAGCAGTTACTCGGGACAGGGCTCTGGAAACACCATATATTTT; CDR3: CASSYSGQGSGNTIYF
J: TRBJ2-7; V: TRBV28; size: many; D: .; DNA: TGTGCCAGTGACAGGTCGGGGTCCTACGAGCAGTACTTC; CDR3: CASDRSGSYEQYF
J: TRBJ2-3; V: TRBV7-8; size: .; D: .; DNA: TGTGCCAGCAGCTTTACCCGGGACCCTGAGGATACGCAGTATTTT; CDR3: CASSFTRDPEDTQYF
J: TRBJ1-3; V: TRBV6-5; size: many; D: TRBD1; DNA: TGTGCCAGCAGTTACTCGTCCCGGGACAGTGGAAACACCATATATTTT; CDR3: CASSYSSRDSGNTIYF
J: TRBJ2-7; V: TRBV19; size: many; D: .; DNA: TGTGCCAGTAGTAGATCCGGGACAATACCTTCGTACGAGCAGTACTTC; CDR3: CASSRSGTIPSYEQYF
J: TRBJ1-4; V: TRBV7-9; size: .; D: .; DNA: TGTGCCAGCAGCAGATCCGGACCTCTTAATGAAAAACTGTTTTTT; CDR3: CASSRSGPLNEKLFF
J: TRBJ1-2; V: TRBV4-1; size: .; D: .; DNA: TGCGCCAGCAGCCGGCCAGGGGAGGACTATGGCTACACCTTC; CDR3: CASSRPGEDYGYTF
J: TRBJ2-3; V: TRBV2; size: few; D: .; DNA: TGTGCCAGCCAGGGCACTTCGGATACGCAGTATTTT; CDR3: CASQGTSDTQYF
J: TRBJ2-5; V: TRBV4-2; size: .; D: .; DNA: TGTGCCAGCAGCGCCGGAGGAGGGCAAGTCGGAGAGACCCAGTACTTC; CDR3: CASSAGGGQVGETQYF
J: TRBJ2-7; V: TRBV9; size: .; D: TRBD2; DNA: TGTGCCAGCAGCCCAGACCTGGGACTAGCTAATAAGCAGTACTTC; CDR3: CASSPDLGLANKQYF
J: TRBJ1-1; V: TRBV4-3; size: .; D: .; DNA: TGCGCCAGCAGCCAACTCGGGAGGGCCACTGAAGCTTTCTTT; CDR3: CASSQLGRATEAFF
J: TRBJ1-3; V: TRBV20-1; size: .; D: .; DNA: TGCAGTGCTTCATCGGAATCTGGAAACACCATATATTTT; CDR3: CSASSESGNTIYF
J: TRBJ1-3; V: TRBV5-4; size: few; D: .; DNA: TGTGCCAGCAGCGCGGCCGCACGAAACACCATATATTTT; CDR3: CASSAAARNTIYF
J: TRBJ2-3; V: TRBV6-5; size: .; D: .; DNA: TGTGCCAGCAGTTACATGCCTCCTAACCCGAGGGGGGGCACAGATACGCAGTATTTT; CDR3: CASSYMPPNPRGGTDTQYF
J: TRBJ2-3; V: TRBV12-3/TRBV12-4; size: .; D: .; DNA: TGTGCCAGCAGTTCACAGGGTCCAGATACGCAGTATTTT; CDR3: CASSSQGPDTQYF
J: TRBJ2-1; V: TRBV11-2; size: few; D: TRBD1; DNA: TGTGCCAGCCAAGGGACAGGGGCCCTCGTTCGTTACAATGAGCAGTTCTTC; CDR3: CASQGTGALVRYNEQFF
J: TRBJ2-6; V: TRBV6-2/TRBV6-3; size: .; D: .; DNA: TGTGCCAGCAGTTACGTCGCGTCTGGGGCCAACGTCCTGACTTTC; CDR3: CASSYVASGANVLTF
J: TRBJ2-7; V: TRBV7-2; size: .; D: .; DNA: TGTGCCAGCAGCTTAGTTGGGGATCGGACCTACGAGCAGTACTTC; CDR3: CASSLVGDRTYEQYF
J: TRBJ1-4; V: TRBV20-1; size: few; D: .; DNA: TGCAGTGCTAGAGATCGGGGGGGCAGTGGGGAAAAACTGTTTTTT; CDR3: CSARDRGGSGEKLFF
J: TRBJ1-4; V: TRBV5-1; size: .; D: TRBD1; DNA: TGCGCCAGCAGCCCGGGACAGCTAGCAACTAATGAAAAACTGTTTTTT; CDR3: CASSPGQLATNEKLFF
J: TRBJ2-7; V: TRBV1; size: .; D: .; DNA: TGCACCAGCAGCCAAGACCCAGGTTCCTCCTACGAGCAGTACTTC; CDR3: CTSSQDPGSSYEQYF
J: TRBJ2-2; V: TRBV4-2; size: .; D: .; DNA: TGTGCCAGCAGCCAAGATCCGGGACAGAACACCGGGGAGCTGTTTTTT; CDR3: CASSQDPGQNTGELFF
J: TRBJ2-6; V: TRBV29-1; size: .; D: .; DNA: TGCAGCGTTCCCGGGTGGGGGGCCAACGTCCTGACTTTC; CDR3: CSVPGWGANVLTF
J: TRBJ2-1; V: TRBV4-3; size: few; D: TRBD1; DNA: TGCGCCAGCGCTTCTTCGGACAGGGTGAACAATGAGCAGTTCTTC; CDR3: CASASSDRVNNEQFF
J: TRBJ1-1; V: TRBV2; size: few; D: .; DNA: TGTGCCAGCAGGATAGACCCTGGGGCTTTCTTT; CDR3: CASRIDPGAFF
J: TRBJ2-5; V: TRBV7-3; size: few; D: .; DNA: TGTGCCAGCAGCTTAAGTTCTTTGGAGACCCAGTACTTC; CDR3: CASSLSSLETQYF
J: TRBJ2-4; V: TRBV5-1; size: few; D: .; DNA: TGCGCCAGCAGCTTGGTCGTGGGGGGCATTCAGTACTTC; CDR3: CASSLVVGGIQYF
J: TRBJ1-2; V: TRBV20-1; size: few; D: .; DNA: TGCAGTGCTAGAGTCCGTTCGGCCTACCGAGATGAGACCTTC; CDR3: CSARVRSAYRDETF
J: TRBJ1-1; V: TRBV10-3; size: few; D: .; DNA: TGTGCCATTGCGGACAGCCTCTTCCAGCCGATCTTT; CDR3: CAIADSLFQPIF
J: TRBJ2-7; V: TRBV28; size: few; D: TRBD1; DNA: TGTGCCAGCAGTGACAGGGGTGAATCCTACGAGCAGTACTTC; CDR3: CASSDRGESYEQYF
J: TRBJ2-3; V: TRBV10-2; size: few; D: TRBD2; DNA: TGCGCCAGCAAACGGACTAGCGGGGCCACCTACACAGATACGCAGTATTTT; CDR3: CASKRTSGATYTDTQYF
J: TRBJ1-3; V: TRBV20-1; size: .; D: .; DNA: TGCAGTGCTAGAGACCCAGGTGCTGGAAACACCATATATTTT; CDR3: CSARDPGAGNTIYF
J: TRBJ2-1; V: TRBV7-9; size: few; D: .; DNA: TGTGCCAGCAGCCCTAAACCCCCCCGGGAGAGGGGAGGTGAGCAGTTCTTC; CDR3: CASSPKPPRERGGEQFF
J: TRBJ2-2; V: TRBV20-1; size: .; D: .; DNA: TGCAGTGCCCCCGGCCCGGCAGGGCCCAACACCGGGGAGCTGTTTTTT; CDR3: CSAPGPAGPNTGELFF
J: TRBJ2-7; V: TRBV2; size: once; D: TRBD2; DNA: TGTGCCAGCACCTTAGGACTAGCGGGGGTAAACGAGCAGTACTTC; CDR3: CASTLGLAGVNEQYF
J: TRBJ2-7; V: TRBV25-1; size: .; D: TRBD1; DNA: TGTGCCAGCAGTGCCCCGGGACAGGCCTACGAGCAGTACTTC; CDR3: CASSAPGQAYEQYF
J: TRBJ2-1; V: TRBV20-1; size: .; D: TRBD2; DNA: TGCAGTGCTCGGCAAATAATTGGGACTAGCGGAAACAATGAGCAGTTCTTC; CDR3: CSARQIIGTSGNNEQFF